This T cell receptor (beta chain) comes out of a study of cytomegalovirus exposure and HLA in healthy donors (dated by TCRdb to the late 2010s). With regard to the full study: According to an earlier analysis of 450 to 650 of the donors, about 180 million T cells yielded 117 million unique TCR beta sequences and less than 300 Gb of sequence data. An early release that covered about 640 HLA-typed donors contained approximately 300 gigabases of sequencing data and some 87 million unique TCR sequences. The genetic ancestry cluster associated with self-reported Caucasian donors included 81% of the 300 to 450 genotyped donors. The study aimed to test whether signatures of past pathogen exposure could be identified by cataloging public T cell receptors. The T cell repertoires of several hundred subjects were profiled by immunosequencing and related to cytomegalovirus serostatus. Besides the first cohort of around 700 subjects, a separate validation cohort made up of about 120 different subjects was used. High-throughput TCR immunosequencing, statistical association of individual TCRs with disease status, and machine learning were combined to predict cytomegalovirus infection status. A later analysis re-analyzed previously published TCR beta repertoires from about 600 donors and added high-resolution HLA genotyping to study TCR occurrence patterns. Rather than using new phenotypic data, the later analysis identified candidate immune exposures from TCR beta sequences and from how often those sequences occurred across donors. An earlier analysis of several hundred of the donors applied high-throughput TCR beta sequencing to assess whether each TCR beta V gene segment acted as functional or pseudogenic. Donor age, sex, ethnicity and CMV serostatus were collected together with the repertoire data. In a later genetic analysis, genome-wide SNP genotypes for about three fifths of the roughly 670 donors were used, and that subset was treated as a discovery cohort. All discovery cohort repertoires had been generated on a single sequencing platform. HLA typing covered class I and class II loci at four-digit resolution. Typing coverage varied by locus: roughly 620-640 donors for A, B, C, DRB1 and DQB1; around 560 for DQA1; some 610 for DPA1; 400 to 480 for DPB1. A few DR-DQ haplotypes were handled as single units for association and clustering because linkage in the cohort was strong. Across 300 to 400 genotyped donors of the cohort, an average of approximately 240,000 unique TCR beta nucleotide sequences per donor were sequenced, and approximately 19% of those sequences were non-productive. Results and caveats for the whole study, not just this receptor: A group of highly shared sequence variants was considered likely to be a technical artifact of the sequencing pipeline. Most TCR sequences were observed very rarely across donors, whereas some public TCRs were present in many individuals. The only immune exposure information available for the cohort was CMV serostatus. The authors suggested that the approach could potentially be extended to other disease states and immunological phenotypes. Compared with equally common non-associated chains, HLA-associated TCR beta chains in a later analysis were more clonally expanded and had lower generation probabilities. In the study, 150 to 200 TCR beta chains were listed as associated with cytomegalovirus. A later analysis reported that several top co-occurrence clusters appeared linked to parvovirus B19, influenza, CMV and Epstein-Barr virus. In this cohort, only TCR beta chains were sequenced, and detectable features were limited by the absence of alpha or paired-chain data. Because the 87-base-pair reads could not distinguish some IMGT-functional V segments, including TRBV6-2 and TRBV6-3, those segments were excluded. In a later analysis, most CMV-associated TCR beta chains were found to appear HLA-restricted, with HLA associations seemingly driven largely by CMV exposure. In both the original and validation cohorts, the classifier was reported to diagnose cytomegalovirus status with high specificity and sensitivity. Correlated functional status among segregating V segments might reflect linkage disequilibrium, but an unknown experimental factor could not be ruled out. A later analysis found that TCR association rates varied across HLA loci, with DRB1 alleles showing the most associated TCRs and HLA-C alleles the fewest. Compared with the approximately 700-donor mean, donors in an Asian-associated ancestry cluster had fewer N-insertions in productive TCRs, according to a later genetic analysis. A further reported finding was that TCR beta sequences accurately predicted the HLA-A and HLA-B alleles for most subjects in the first cohort. Assigning TCR associations to individual alleles was difficult when HLA alleles, especially DR and DQ, strongly co-occurred. At a false discovery rate of 0.05, a later analysis linked around 17,000 TCR beta sequences to specific HLA alleles. Because some donors lacked HLA typing at each locus, the association tests relied only on the typed subset. In vitro tests confirmed that a few of the cytomegalovirus-associated TCR beta chains recognize cytomegalovirus antigens. Roughly uniform sequencing depth across donors was assumed in presence/absence analyses, although this assumption may not hold. In a later genetic analysis, a missense DCLRE1C variant was associated with V-gene and J-gene trimming of TCR beta chains, and the association was replicated in an independent cohort. Over 15 rarely observed V segments, including chromosome 9 orphons, were excluded from the earlier analysis of about 600 of the donors because counts were too low. Broadly in line with IMGT annotations, most TCR beta V segments showed up in productive rearrangements about 90% or about 30% of the time in an earlier analysis of 450 to 750 of the donors.

The cohort consisted of 600 to 700 healthy bone marrow donors. At the time of sampling, every cohort member was nominally healthy, though immune exposures that went unrecorded were likely present. The donor was CMV seronegative and belonged to the group of around 400 seronegative cohort members. A peripheral blood sample was collected from each donor, and TCR beta sequencing was performed on peripheral blood mononuclear cells. Genomic DNA extraction from the blood cell samples was performed with the Qiagen DNeasy Blood Extraction Kit. The CDR3 measures 15 amino acids from cysteine to phenylalanine. Left in the record is the CDR3 DNA by itself, 45 bases read in frame from the first base. The germline V gene supplies CDR1 SGHAT and CDR2 FQNNGV. For this chain, trimming is 5 bases at the V end and 7 bases at the J end, and the number of junction bases without a gene match is 11. To note about this clone: Its antigen specificity is not known. No base quality values were provided; no much bigger clone lies one nucleotide off.

The library was built by means of the immunoSEQ multiplex PCR assay. The multiplex PCR relied on a mix of 60 forward primers for TCR Vbeta segments and 13 reverse primers for TCR Jbeta segments. The CDR3 region of rearranged TCR beta genes was amplified from genomic DNA by a multiplex PCR assay. Amplified TCR beta libraries were sequenced as 87-base-pair reads on the Illumina HiSeq System. The source study handled its data this way. A later analysis tallied 75 million to 95 million unique TCR beta chains across the 600 to 700 repertoires, and around 9.9 million of those chains were shared by two or more donors. A nearest-neighbor algorithm error-corrected the raw reads and collapsed the reads into unique sequences, merging closely related sequences to remove PCR and sequencing errors. CDR3 sequences were aligned to IMGT reference sequences to assign V, D and J gene segments. For a sequence to be retained, a match of at least six nucleotides to both a V gene segment and a J gene segment was required. Rearrangements were called productive when the CDR3 lacked stop codons and stayed in frame with V and J; all others were non-productive. CDR3 was defined according to IMGT convention as the region running from the second conserved V-encoded cysteine to the conserved J-encoded phenylalanine. The earlier analysis of some 600 of the donors excluded sequences that lacked an unambiguous match to a single V gene segment. In an earlier analysis of a few hundred of the donors, a V segment was called functional when productive rearrangements were above 56.7%, and segregating when the standard deviation between donors exceeded 5%. A statistical classification framework was built for diagnosing cytomegalovirus status from the catalog of TCR beta chain sequences. In a later analysis, V and J genes were assigned by comparing TCR nucleotide sequences against IMGT/GENE-DB human TR gene sequences. Using the TCRdist pipeline, a later analysis assigned CDR3 sequences along with most-parsimonious VDJ recombination scenarios. In a later analysis, every TCR beta chain was defined by the combination of its CDR3 amino acid sequence and its V-gene family, and reads without a unique V-gene family were dropped. To address suspected cross-contamination and a sequencing artifact, a later analysis removed a few hundred highly shared, low-generation-probability nucleotide sequences. In a later analysis, a clonal expansion index for each public chain was calculated from normalized within-repertoire ranks of inferred template counts. In a later analysis, generation probabilities were computed with a VDJ recombination model fitted to out-of-frame rearrangements, and the resulting probabilities were checked against IGoR. In a later analysis, TCR-TCR, TCR-HLA and TCR-CMV co-occurrence was scored with hypergeometric tests, and a repertoire-size bias correction was applied to TCR pairs. False discovery rates were estimated in a later analysis by permuting HLA or CMV assignments 20 times. A later analysis grouped co-occurring TCRs with DBSCAN, adding TCRdist sequence similarity when clustering within HLA-allele-positive subsets. Co-occurrence clustering excluded repertoires with fewer than 30,000 or more than 120,000 public chains, plus five with anomalous nucleotide sharing. The clones in this table, taken by TCRdb from immuneACCESS, are in-frame only. Not every clone is retained; where verified, under half of the shortfall comes from an unresolved V gene, and the cause of the rest is unknown. The D gene and trimming were derived from the DNA, and the V and J assignments and clone size from that table. A total of 95,000 to 100,000 clones appear in this sample, around four fifths of them only once. The top ten constitute about 2% of the sample.

Recombination linked TRBV11-2 to TRBJ2-7; 10 of the junction bases match TRBD1. The receptor's source is a man between 40 and 49 years old in good health and CMV-seronegative. Input material: PBMCs. CDR3 sequence: CASSGGGTGEGEQYF. The DNA sequence is as follows: TGTGCCAGCAGCGGGGGTGGGACAGGGGAGGGGGAGCAGTACTTC.